These 11 T cell receptor beta chains were all obtained from the same sample, sequenced in a study of T-cell memory formation after mild COVID-19. TCRdb reanalysed the 5' RACE reads using MiXCR and keeps one entry per CDR3 protein. Among roughly 300,000 distinct CDR3 sequences listed, 12% to 15% were seen once. Material: PBMCs or a T cell subset sorted from them (not recorded which). The receptor set was obtained from a man aged 18 to 30 who had mild COVID-19 (a few samples of this study predate the infection). Cell type and time point are not known.

This clonotype showed up many times. The chain recombines TRBV12-3 or TRBV12-4 with TRBJ2-4; D remains ambiguous. CDR3 length: 19 residues. Trimming removed 0 bases from V and 1 base from J, with 19 bases in between. The CDR3 sequence is CASSLAQSLGIGAKNIQYF. CDR3 bases: TGTGCCAGCAGTTTAGCGCAGAGTCTAGGGATCGGGGCCAAAAACATTCAGTACTTC.

The chain employs TRBV6-5 and TRBJ2-5, with D perhaps matching TRBD2 (6 bases). CDR3 length: 13 residues. Trimming took 9 bases from V and 8 from J, leaving 19 bases between them. In germline, CDR1 is MNHEY, CDR2 SVGAGI. CDR3 in amino acids: CASSGTALTTQYF. CDR3 in DNA: TGTGCCAGTTCGGGGACTGCCCTAACCACCCAGTACTTC.

The rearrangement joins TRBV7-2 to TRBJ2-1, with D uncertain. Germline-derived CDR1 and CDR2 are SGHTA and FQGNSA. The CDR3 has 13 amino acids. V shed 3 bases and J shed 5 bases, with 8 bases lying between them. The CDR3 region has the DNA TGTGCCAGCAGCTTTAACGCACACAATGAGCAGTTCTTC. Residues: CASSFNAHNEQFF.

In its sample, this clonotype was seen many times. The V call is TRBV12-3 or TRBV12-4, the J call TRBJ2-7; 7 bases map to TRBD1. This CDR3 region has 13 residues. With 6 bases clipped from V and 5 bases from J, the junction kept 7 bases outside the gene matches. The DNA of the CDR3 is TGTGCCAGCAGCTTACAGGGGATAAACGAGCAGTACTTC. Protein sequence: CASSLQGINEQYF.

This clonotype was observed a few times. V is TRBV7-6 and J is TRBJ2-1, with TRBD2 matching 7 bases. The CDR3 is 15 amino acids. Germline CDR1 and CDR2: SGHVS and FNYEAQ. The ends lost 1 base at V and 10 bases at J; junction bases unmatched: 10. The CDR3 reads CASSLGRTSQAEQFF. Here the CDR3 DNA reads TGTGCCAGCAGCTTAGGCAGGACTAGTCAGGCAGAGCAGTTCTTC. Supplemented by reference TRBV7-6 and TRBJ2-1, the full variable domain reads GAGVSQSPRYKVTKRGQDVALRCDPISGHVSLYWYRQALGQGPEFLTYFNYEAQQDKSGLPNDRFSAERPEGSISTLTIQRTEQRDSAMYRCASSLGRTSQAEQFFGPGTRLTVL.

This chain links TRBV7-2 with TRBJ2-5; 8 bases align to TRBD2. The V gene end was trimmed by 10 bases and the J gene end by 5 bases; junction bases not matched to a gene: 9. CDR1 and CDR2 from the germline V gene are SGHTA and FQGNSA. The CDR3 is 13 residues long. The CDR3 DNA reads TGTGCCACGATCGCGGGGGGCAGGGAGACCCAGTACTTC. This translates into CATIAGGRETQYF. The complete variable domain, with remaining parts taken from reference TRBV7-2 and TRBJ2-5, reads GAGVSQSPSNKVTEKGKDVELRCDPISGHTALYWYRQSLGQGLEFLIYFQGNSAPDKSGLPSDRFSAERTGGSVSTLTIQRTQQEDSAVYLCATIAGGRETQYFGPGTRLLVL.

Only a few counts were recorded for this clonotype. The genes are TRBV5-1 and TRBJ2-5; D call uncertain. Trimming cost V 0 bases and J 5 bases, with 8 bases left between them. The CDR3 has 13 amino acids. Germline V gene lookup returns CDR1 SGHRS and CDR2 YFSETQ. CDR3 sequence (DNA): TGCGCCAGCAGCTTGGTCGGGCTGGAGACCCAGTACTTC. Residues: CASSLVGLETQYF.

The chain combines TRBV6-6 with TRBJ1-6, with D unresolved. This CDR3 comprises 16 residues. Trimming left V 4 bases short and J 7 bases short, with 17 bases between. Looked up from germline, CDR1 is MNHNY and CDR2 is SVGAGI (reference sequence). The CDR3 loop is CASSFPGPEENSPLHF. CDR3 nucleotide sequence: TGTGCCAGCAGTTTCCCCGGGCCCGAAGAGAATTCACCCCTCCACTTT.

The rearrangement uses TRBV9 and TRBJ2-6; no clear D gene. Trimming took 0 bases from V and 1 from J, leaving 5 bases between them. The CDR3 spans 15 residues. The germline V gene encodes CDR1 SGDLS and CDR2 YYNGEE. In DNA, the CDR3 is TGTGCCAGCAGCGTAGAAGTTTCTGGGGCCAACGTCCTGACTTTC. Its protein is CASSVEVSGANVLTF.

This clonotype has at least ten counts. CDR3 sequence reads: CASSLVRANGGTEAFF. The CDR3 DNA is TGTGCCAGCAGCTTAGTGCGGGCGAATGGAGGCACTGAAGCTTTCTTT. The chain couples TRBV7-2 to TRBJ1-1; D uncertain. This CDR3 spans 16 amino acids. Trimming stripped 1 base from V and 4 bases from J, with 16 bases between. Germline V gene sequence: CDR1 SGHTA, CDR2 FQGNSA.

The CDR3 DNA reads as TGTGCCACCAGCAGAGATCTCCGGGAGACCCAGTACTTC. As protein: CATSRDLRETQYF. J is TRBJ2-5 and V is TRBV15; D unresolved. V was clipped by 0 bases and J by 5 bases, with 7 bases between them. The CDR3 is 13 amino acids. Germline lookup yields CDR1 LNHNV and CDR2 YYDKDF (reference sequence).